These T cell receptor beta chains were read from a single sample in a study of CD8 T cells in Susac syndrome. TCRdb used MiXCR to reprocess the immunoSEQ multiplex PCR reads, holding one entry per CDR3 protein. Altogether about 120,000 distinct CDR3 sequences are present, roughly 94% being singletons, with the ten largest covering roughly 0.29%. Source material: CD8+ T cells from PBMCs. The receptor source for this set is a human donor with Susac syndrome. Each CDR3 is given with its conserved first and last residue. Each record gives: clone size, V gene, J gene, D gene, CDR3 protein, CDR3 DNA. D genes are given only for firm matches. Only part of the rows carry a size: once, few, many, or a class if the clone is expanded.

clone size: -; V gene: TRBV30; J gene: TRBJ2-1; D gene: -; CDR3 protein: CAWSVNFPGNEQFF; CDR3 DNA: TGTGCCTGGAGTGTGAATTTCCCCGGCAATGAGCAGTTCTTC
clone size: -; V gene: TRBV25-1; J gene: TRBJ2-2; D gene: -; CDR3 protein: CASSGDRAGELFF; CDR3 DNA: TGTGCCAGCAGTGGTGACAGAGCCGGGGAGCTGTTTTTT
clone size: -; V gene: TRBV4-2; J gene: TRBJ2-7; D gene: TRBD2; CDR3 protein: CASSQEWTSGGFSHEQYF; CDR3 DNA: TGTGCCAGCAGCCAAGAATGGACTAGCGGGGGTTTTAGCCACGAGCAGTACTTC
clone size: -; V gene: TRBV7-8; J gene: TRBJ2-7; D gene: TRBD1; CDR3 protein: CASSLRQGPSEEQYF; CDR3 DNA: TGTGCCAGCAGCCTCAGACAGGGGCCTTCAGAAGAGCAGTACTTC
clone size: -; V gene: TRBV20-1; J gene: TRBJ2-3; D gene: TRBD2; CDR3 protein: CSGGAGDSDTQYF; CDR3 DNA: TGCAGTGGGGGCGCGGGGGATTCAGATACGCAGTATTTT
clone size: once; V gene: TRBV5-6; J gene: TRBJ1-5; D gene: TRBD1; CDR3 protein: CASSWGTGSNQPQHF; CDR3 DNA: TGTGCCAGCAGCTGGGGGACAGGCAGCAATCAGCCCCAGCATTTT
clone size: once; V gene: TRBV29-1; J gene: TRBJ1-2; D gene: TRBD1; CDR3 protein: CSVIIWDRGSEGYTF; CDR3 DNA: TGCAGCGTTATAATTTGGGACAGGGGCTCAGAAGGCTACACCTTC
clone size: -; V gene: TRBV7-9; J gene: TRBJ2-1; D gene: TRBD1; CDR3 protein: CASSLGTGGPNEQFF; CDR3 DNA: TGTGCCAGCAGCTTAGGGACAGGGGGCCCCAATGAGCAGTTCTTC
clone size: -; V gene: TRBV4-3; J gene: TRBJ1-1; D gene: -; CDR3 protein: CASSQGATGYTEAFF; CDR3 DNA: TGCGCCAGCAGCCAAGGTGCGACAGGTTACACTGAAGCTTTCTTT
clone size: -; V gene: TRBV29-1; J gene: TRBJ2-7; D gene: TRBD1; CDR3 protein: CSVRTGGGYEQYF; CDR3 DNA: TGCAGCGTCCGGACAGGGGGCGGCTACGAGCAGTACTTC
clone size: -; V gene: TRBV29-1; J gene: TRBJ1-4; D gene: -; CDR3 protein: CSVKTDRYANEKLFF; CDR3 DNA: TGCAGCGTTAAGACAGATCGGTATGCAAATGAAAAACTGTTTTTT
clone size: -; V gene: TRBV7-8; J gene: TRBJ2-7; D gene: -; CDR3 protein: CASRQGTSYEQYF; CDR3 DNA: TGTGCCAGCAGGCAGGGTACTTCCTACGAGCAGTACTTC
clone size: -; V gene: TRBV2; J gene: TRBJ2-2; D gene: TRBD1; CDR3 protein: CASSRDRDSPDTGELFF; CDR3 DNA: TGTGCCAGCAGCCGGGACAGGGACTCCCCCGACACCGGGGAGCTGTTTTTT
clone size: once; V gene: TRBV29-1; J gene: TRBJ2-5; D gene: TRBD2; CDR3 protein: CSVWVSGGQETQYF; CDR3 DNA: TGCAGCGTTTGGGTTAGCGGGGGCCAAGAGACCCAGTACTTC
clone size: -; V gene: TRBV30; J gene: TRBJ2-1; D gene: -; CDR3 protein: CAWNKLNEQFF; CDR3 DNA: TGTGCCTGGAATAAACTCAATGAGCAGTTCTTC
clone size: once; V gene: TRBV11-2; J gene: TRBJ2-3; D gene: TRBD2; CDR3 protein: CASSLDPAGGYTDTQYF; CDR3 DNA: TGTGCCAGCAGCTTAGATCCAGCGGGGGGATACACAGATACGCAGTATTTT
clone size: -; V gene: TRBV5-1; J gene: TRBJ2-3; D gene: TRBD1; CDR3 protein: CASSLGPDRGGSTDTQYF; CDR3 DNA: TGCGCCAGCAGCTTGGGACCTGACAGGGGAGGTAGCACAGATACGCAGTATTTT
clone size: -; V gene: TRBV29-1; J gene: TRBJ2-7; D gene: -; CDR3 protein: CSVEGGTPAYEQYF; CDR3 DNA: TGCAGCGTTGAAGGGGGGACACCGGCCTACGAGCAGTACTTC
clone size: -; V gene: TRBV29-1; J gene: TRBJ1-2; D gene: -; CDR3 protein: CSVEVTQTLDGYTF; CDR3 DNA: TGCAGCGTTGAAGTAACCCAGACTCTGGATGGCTACACCTTC
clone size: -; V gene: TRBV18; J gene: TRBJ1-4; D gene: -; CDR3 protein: CASSPFDPRDKNEKLFF; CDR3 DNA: TGTGCCAGCTCACCGTTCGACCCCCGGGACAAGAATGAAAAACTGTTTTTT
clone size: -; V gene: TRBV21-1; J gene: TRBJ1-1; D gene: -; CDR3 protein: CASSTGVTNTEAFF; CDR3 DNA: TGTGCCAGCAGCACAGGGGTTACGAACACTGAAGCTTTCTTT
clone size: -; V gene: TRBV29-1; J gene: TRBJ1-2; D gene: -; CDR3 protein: CSAVGEGYTF; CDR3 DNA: TGCAGCGCCGTGGGGGAGGGCTACACCTTC
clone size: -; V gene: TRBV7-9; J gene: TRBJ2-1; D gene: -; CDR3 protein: CASSFKNEQFF; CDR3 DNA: TGTGCCAGCAGCTTTAAGAATGAGCAGTTCTTC
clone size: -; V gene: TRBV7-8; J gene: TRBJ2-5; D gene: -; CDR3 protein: CASSYGPSHQETQYF; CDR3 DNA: TGTGCCAGCAGCTACGGACCTAGCCACCAAGAGACCCAGTACTTC
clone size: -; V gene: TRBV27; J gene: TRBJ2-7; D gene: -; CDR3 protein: CASSWTYSHDYEQYF; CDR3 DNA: TGTGCCAGCAGTTGGACCTACTCACATGATTACGAGCAGTACTTC
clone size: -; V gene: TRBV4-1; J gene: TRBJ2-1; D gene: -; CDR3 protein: CASNGGSHYEQFF; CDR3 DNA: TGCGCCAGCAATGGGGGATCTCATTATGAGCAGTTCTTC
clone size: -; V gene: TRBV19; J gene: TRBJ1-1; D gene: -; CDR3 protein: CASSMFEMNTEAFF; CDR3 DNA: TGTGCCAGTAGTATGTTTGAGATGAACACTGAAGCTTTCTTT
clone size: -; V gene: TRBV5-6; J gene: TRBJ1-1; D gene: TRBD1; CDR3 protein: CASSGNRGLDTEAFF; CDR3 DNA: TGTGCCAGCAGCGGCAACAGGGGGCTCGACACTGAAGCTTTCTTT
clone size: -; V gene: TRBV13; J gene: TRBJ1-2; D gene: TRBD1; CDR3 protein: CASSSWDRGFSGYTF; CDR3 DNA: TGTGCCAGCAGCTCCTGGGACAGGGGATTTAGTGGCTACACCTTC
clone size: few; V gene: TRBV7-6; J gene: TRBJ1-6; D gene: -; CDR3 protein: CASSPLLTPGSPLHF; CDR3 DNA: TGTGCCAGCAGCCCTCTCCTTACCCCGGGTTCACCCCTCCACTTT
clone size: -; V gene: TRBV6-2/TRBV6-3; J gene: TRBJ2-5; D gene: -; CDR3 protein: CASIGETQYF; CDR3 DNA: TGTGCCAGCATCGGGGAGACCCAGTACTTC
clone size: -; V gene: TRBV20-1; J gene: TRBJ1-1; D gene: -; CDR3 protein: CSARDPDRNTEAFF; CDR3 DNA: TGCAGTGCTAGAGATCCGGACAGGAACACTGAAGCTTTCTTT
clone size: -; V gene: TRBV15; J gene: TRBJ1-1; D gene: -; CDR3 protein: CATSMRLNTEAFF; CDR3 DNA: TGTGCCACCAGCATGAGGTTGAACACTGAAGCTTTCTTT
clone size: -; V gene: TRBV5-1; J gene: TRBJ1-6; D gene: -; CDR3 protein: CASSLKGSYNSPLHF; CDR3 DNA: TGCGCCAGCAGCTTGAAGGGTTCCTATAATTCACCCCTCCACTTT
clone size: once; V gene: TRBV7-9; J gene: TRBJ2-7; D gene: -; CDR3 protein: CASSLRDGRSMYEQYF; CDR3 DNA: TGTGCCAGCAGCTTACGGGACGGCCGATCCATGTACGAGCAGTACTTC
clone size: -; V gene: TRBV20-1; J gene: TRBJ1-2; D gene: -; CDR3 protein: CSARGGYGYTF; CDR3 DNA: TGCAGTGCTAGAGGAGGCTATGGCTACACCTTC
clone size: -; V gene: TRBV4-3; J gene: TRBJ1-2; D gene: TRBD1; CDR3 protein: CASSPGTGSRYGYTF; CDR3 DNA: TGCGCCAGCAGCCCCGGGACAGGGAGCCGCTATGGCTACACCTTC
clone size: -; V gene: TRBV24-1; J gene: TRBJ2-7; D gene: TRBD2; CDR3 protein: CATHRGDEQYF; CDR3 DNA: TGTGCCACCCACCGGGGGGACGAGCAGTACTTC
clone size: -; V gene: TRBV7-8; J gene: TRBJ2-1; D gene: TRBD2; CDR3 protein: CASSLAGEGLNEQFF; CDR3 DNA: TGTGCCAGCAGCTTAGCAGGGGAGGGGTTGAATGAGCAGTTCTTC
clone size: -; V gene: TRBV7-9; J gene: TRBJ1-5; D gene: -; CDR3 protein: CASSSRDTEPQHF; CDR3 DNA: TGTGCCAGCAGCTCCAGGGACACAGAGCCCCAGCATTTT
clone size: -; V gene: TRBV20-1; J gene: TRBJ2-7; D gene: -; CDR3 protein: CSARVKGVSYEQYF; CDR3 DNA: TGCAGTGCTAGAGTGAAGGGGGTCTCCTACGAGCAGTACTTC
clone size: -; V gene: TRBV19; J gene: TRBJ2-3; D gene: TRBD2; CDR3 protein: CASSIYGGADTQYF; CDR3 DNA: TGTGCCAGTAGTATCTACGGGGGGGCGGATACGCAGTATTTT
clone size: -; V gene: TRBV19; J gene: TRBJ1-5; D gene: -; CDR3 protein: CASSTKEVGNQPQHF; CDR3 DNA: TGTGCCAGTAGTACCAAGGAGGTGGGAAATCAGCCCCAGCATTTT
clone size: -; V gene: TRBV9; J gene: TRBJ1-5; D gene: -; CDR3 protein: CASSDGQFNQPQHF; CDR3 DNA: TGTGCCAGCAGCGACGGACAGTTCAATCAGCCCCAGCATTTT
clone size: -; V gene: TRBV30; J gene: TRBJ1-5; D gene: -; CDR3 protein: CAWSVDGDQPQHF; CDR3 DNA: TGTGCCTGGAGTGTCGACGGCGATCAGCCCCAGCATTTT
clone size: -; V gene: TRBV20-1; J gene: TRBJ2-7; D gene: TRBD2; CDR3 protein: CSARDLAGAYEQYF; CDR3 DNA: TGCAGTGCTAGAGATTTGGCGGGAGCCTACGAGCAGTACTTC
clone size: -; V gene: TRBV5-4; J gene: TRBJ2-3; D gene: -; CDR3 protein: CASIPDSPADTQYF; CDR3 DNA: TGTGCCAGCATTCCGGACAGCCCCGCAGATACGCAGTATTTT
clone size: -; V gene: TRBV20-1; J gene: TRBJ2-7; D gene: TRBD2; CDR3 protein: CSWRGSYEQYF; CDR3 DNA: TGCAGCTGGCGGGGGAGCTACGAGCAGTACTTC
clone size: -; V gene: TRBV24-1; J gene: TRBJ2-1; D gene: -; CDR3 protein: CATSGARESGNEQFF; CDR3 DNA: TGTGCCACCAGTGGCGCCAGGGAGTCGGGCAATGAGCAGTTCTTC
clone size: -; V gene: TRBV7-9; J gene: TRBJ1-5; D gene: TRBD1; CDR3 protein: CASSLEDRAQPQHF; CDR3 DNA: TGTGCCAGCAGCTTGGAGGACAGGGCTCAGCCCCAGCATTTT
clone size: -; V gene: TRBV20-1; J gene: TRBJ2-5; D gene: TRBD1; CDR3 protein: CSARDIDRGSETQYF; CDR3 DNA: TGCAGTGCTAGAGATATAGACAGGGGGTCCGAGACCCAGTACTTC